The text below deals with one T cell receptor beta chain. This entry is derived from a study of neoadjuvant anti-PD-1 for oral cavity cancer. Only in-frame clones appear in the TCRdb table, and some are missing; sequencing was by immunoSEQ multiplex PCR. The data hold 73,000 or so clones, with 80% to 90% observed a single time. This CDR3 comprises 15 residues. Time point specified: after neoadjuvant nivolumab, at surgical resection. The chain is built from TRBV21-1 and TRBJ2-7. TRBV21-1 is flagged as a pseudogene. The sequence was collected from a person aged 35-79 years with oral cavity squamous cell carcinoma. Material: PBMCs, obtained after nivolumab (anti-PD-1) treatment. The CDR3 DNA reads as TGTGCCAGCAGCAAAGCGGGCCAGGGAGAGGACGAGCAGTACTTC. It encodes CASSKAGQGEDEQYF.